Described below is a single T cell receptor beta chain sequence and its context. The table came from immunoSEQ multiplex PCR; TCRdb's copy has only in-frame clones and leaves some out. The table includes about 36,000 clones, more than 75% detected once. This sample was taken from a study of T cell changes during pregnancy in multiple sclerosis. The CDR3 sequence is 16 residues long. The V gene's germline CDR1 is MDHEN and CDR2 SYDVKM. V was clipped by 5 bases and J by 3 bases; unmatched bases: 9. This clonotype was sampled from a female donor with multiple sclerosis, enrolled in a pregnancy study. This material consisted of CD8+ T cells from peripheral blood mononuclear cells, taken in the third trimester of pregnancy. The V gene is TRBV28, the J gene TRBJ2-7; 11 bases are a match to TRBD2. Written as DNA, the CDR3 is TGTGCCAGCAGTACACGACTAGCGGGGATACACTACGAGCAGTACTTC. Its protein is CASSTRLAGIHYEQYF.